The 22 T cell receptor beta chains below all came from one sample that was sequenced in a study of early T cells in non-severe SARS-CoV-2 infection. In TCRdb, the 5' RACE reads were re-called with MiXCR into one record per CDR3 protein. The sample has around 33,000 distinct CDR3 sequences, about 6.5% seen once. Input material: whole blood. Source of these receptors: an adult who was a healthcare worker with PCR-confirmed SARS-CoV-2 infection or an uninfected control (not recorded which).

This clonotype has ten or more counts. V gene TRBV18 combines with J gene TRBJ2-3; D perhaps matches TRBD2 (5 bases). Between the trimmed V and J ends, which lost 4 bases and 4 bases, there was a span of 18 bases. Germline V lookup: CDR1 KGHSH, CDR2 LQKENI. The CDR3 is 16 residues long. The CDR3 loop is CASSQREQVVADTQYF. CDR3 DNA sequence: TGTGCCAGCTCACAGAGGGAGCAGGTCGTTGCAGATACGCAGTATTTT. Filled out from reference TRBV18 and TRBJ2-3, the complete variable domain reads NAGVMQNPRHLVRRRGQEARLRCSPMKGHSHVYWYRQLPEEGLKFMVYLQKENIIDESGMPKERFSAEFPKEGPSILRIQQVVRGDSAAYFCASSQREQVVADTQYFGPGTRLTVL.

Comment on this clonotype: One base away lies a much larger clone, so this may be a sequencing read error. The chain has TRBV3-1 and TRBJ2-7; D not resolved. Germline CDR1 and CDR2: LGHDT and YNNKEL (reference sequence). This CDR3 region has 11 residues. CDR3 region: CASSRTYEQHF. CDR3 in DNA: TGTGCCAGCAGCCGGACCTACGAGCAGCACTTC.

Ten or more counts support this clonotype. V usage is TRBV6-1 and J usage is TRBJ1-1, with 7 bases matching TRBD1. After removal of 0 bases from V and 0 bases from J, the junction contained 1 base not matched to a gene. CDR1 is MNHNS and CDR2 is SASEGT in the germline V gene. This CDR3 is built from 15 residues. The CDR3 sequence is CASSEAQGMNTEAFF. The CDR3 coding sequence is TGTGCCAGCAGTGAAGCACAGGGGATGAACACTGAAGCTTTCTTT.

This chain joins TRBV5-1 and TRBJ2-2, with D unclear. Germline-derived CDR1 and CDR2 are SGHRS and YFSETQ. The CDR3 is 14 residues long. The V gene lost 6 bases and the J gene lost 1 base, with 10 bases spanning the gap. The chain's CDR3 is CASKSAGNTGELFF. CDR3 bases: TGCGCCAGCAAAAGCGCCGGGAACACCGGGGAGCTGTTTTTT.

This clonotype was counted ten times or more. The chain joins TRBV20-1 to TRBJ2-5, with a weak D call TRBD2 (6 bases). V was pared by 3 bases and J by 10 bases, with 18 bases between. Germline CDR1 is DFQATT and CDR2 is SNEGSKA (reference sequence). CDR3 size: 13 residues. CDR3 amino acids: CSASSAGPRDQYF. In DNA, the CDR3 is TGCAGTGCTAGCTCGGCGGGACCCCGGGACCAGTACTTC.

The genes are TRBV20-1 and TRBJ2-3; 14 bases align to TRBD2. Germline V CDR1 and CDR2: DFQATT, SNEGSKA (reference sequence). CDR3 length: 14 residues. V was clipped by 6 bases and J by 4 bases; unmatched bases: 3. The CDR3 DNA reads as TGCAGTGCCAAGACTAGCGGGGGGGCAGATACGCAGTATTTT. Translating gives CSAKTSGGADTQYF.

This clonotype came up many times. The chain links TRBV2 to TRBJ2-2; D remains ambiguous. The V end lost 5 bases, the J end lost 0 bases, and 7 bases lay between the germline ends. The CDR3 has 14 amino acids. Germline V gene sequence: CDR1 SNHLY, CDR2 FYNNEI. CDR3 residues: CASSMTPNTGELFF. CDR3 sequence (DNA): TGTGCCAGCAGTATGACACCGAACACCGGGGAGCTGTTTTTT. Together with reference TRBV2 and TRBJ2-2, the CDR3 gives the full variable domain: EPEVTQTPSHQVTQMGQEVILRCVPISNHLYFYWYRQILGQKVEFLVSFYNNEISEKSEIFDDQFSVERPDGSNFTLKIRSTKLEDSAMYFCASSMTPNTGELFFGEGSRLTVL.

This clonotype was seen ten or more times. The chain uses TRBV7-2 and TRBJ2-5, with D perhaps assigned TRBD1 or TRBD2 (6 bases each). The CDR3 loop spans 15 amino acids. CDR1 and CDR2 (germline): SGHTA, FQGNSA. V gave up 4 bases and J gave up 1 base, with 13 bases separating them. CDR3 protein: CASSWGAAPQETQYF. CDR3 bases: TGTGCCAGCAGCTGGGGGGCCGCGCCCCAAGAGACCCAGTACTTC.

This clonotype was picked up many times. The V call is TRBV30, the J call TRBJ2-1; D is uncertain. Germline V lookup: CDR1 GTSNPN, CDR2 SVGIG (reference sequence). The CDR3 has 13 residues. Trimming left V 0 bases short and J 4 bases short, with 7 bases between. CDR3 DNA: TGTGCCTGGAGTGTCCAACCTTACAATGAGCAGTTCTTC. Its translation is CAWSVQPYNEQFF.

In DNA form, the CDR3 reads TGCGCCAGCAGCCGTCCGGGACAGACCCCCACCGGGGAGCTGTTTTTT. This gives the protein CASSRPGQTPTGELFF. The rearrangement joins TRBV4-1 to TRBJ2-2; TRBD1 aligns across 7 bases. The germline V gene encodes CDR1 MGHRA and CDR2 YSYEKL. The CDR3 covers 16 residues. V shed 4 bases and J 4 bases; nucleotides not matched to a gene: 9.

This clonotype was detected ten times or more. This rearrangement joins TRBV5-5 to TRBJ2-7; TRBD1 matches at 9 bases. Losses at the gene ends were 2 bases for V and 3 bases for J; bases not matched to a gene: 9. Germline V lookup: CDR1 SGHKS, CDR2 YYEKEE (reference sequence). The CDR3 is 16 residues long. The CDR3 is CASSFGTGGFSYEQYF. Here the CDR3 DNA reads TGTGCCAGCAGCTTCGGCACAGGGGGCTTCAGCTACGAGCAGTACTTC.

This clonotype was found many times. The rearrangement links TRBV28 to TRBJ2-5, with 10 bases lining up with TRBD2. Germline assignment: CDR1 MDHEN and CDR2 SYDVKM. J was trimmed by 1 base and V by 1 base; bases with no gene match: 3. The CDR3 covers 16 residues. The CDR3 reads CASSLSLAGAQETQYF. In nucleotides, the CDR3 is TGTGCCAGCAGTTTATCGCTAGCGGGGGCCCAAGAGACCCAGTACTTC. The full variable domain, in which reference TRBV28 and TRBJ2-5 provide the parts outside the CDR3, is DVKVTQSSRYLVKRTGEKVFLECVQDMDHENMFWYRQDPGLGLRLIYFSYDVKMKEKGDIPEGYSVSREKKERFSLILESASTNQTSMYLCASSLSLAGAQETQYFGPGTRLLVL.

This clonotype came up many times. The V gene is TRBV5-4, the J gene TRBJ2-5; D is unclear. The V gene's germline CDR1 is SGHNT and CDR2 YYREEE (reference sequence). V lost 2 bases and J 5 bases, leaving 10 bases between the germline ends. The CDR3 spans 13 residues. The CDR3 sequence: CASSFSPSETQYF. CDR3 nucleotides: TGTGCCAGCAGCTTCTCCCCCTCGGAGACCCAGTACTTC.

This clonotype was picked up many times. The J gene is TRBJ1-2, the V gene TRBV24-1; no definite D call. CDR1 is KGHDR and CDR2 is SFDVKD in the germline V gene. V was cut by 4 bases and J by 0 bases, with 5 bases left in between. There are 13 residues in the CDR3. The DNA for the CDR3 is TGTGCCACCAGTGACAGAGCTAACTATGGCTACACCTTC. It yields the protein CATSDRANYGYTF.

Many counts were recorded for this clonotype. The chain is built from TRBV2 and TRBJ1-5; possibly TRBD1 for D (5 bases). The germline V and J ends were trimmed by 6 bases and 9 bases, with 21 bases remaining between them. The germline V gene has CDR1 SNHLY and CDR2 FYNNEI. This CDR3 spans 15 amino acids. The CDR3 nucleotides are TGTGCCAGCAGCGAACCGGGACGGACGAATACGCCCCAGCATTTT. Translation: CASSEPGRTNTPQHF.

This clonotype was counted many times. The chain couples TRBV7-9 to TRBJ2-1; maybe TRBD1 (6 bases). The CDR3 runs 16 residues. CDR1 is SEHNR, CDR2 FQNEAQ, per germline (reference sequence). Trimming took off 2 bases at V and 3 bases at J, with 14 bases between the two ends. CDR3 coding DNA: TGTGCCAGCAGCTTAAAAGCAGGGGTCATCTACAATGAGCAGTTCTTC. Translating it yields CASSLKAGVIYNEQFF.

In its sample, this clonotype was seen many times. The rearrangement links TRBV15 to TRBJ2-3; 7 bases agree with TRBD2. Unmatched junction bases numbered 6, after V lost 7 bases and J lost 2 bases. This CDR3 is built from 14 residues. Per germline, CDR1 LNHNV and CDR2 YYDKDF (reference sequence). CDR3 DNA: TGTGCCACCAACCGAGCGGGGAACACAGATACGCAGTATTTT. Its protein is CATNRAGNTDTQYF. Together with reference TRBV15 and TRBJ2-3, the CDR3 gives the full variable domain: DAMVIQNPRYQVTQFGKPVTLSCSQTLNHNVMYWYQQKSSQAPKLLFHYYDKDFNNEADTPDNFQSRRPNTSFCFLDIRSPGLGDTAMYLCATNRAGNTDTQYFGPGTRLTVL.

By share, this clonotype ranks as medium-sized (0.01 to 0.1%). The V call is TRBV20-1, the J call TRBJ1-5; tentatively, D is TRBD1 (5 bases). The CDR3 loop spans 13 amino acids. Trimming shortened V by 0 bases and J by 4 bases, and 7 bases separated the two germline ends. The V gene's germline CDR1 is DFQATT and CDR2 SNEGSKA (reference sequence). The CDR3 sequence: CSARDPGNQPQHF. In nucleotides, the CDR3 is TGCAGTGCTAGAGATCCAGGGAATCAGCCCCAGCATTTT.

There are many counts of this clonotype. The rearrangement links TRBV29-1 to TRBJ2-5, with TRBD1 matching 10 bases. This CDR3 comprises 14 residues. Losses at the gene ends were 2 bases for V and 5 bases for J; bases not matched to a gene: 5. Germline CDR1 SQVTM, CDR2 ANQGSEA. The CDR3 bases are TGCAGCGTTGAACAACCGGGACAGGGGGAGACCCAGTACTTC. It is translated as CSVEQPGQGETQYF.

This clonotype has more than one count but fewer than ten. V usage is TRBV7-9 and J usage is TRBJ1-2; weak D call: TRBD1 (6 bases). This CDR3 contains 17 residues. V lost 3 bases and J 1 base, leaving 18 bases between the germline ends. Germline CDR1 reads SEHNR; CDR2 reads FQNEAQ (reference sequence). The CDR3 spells CASSFNHRGAVNYGYTF. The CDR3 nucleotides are TGTGCCAGCAGCTTCAATCATAGGGGGGCTGTTAACTATGGCTACACCTTC.

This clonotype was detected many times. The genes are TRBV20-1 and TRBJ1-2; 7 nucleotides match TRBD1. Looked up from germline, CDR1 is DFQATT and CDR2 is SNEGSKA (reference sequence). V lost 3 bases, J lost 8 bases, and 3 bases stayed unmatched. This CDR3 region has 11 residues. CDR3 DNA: TGCAGTGCTAGGAGGGGGCACGGCTACACCTTC. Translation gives CSARRGHGYTF.

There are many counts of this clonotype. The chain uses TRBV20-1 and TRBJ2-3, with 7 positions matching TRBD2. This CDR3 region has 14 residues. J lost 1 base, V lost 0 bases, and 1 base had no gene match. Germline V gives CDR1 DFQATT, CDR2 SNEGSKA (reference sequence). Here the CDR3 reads CSARDLAGTDTQYF. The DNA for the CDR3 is TGCAGTGCTAGAGATCTAGCGGGCACAGATACGCAGTATTTT.